This TCR beta chain emerged from a study of identical twins. CDR3 size: 11 residues. V dropped 3 bases and J dropped 12 bases, with 8 bases sitting between them. Germline V gene sequence: CDR1 MDHEN, CDR2 SYDVKM. This clonotype appeared many times. MiXCR, applied by TCRdb to the 5' RACE reads, yields one record per CDR3 protein. The sample carries about 200,000 distinct CDR3 sequences, 7.5% recorded once. This sample also appeared in a second study, on yellow fever vaccine responses in identical twins.

The genes are TRBV28 and TRBJ1-4; D gene ambiguous. The receptor was derived from a woman aged 18-30 years in good health. The sample comprised memory (CD45RO+) T cells sorted from blood. The CDR3 sequence is CASSFDVQLFF. CDR3 DNA sequence: TGTGCCAGCAGTTTTGACGTCCAACTGTTTTTT.